Each of the 7 T cell receptor beta chains below was sequenced from the same sample in a study of early T cells in non-severe SARS-CoV-2 infection (dated by TCRdb to the early 2020s). Libraries were constructed by 5' RACE. The reads were generated on a NextSeq 500. TCRdb trimmed the raw reads at Q25, called clones with MiXCR and kept productive beta chains. Each CDR3 protein appears once, grouped with its most common genes and DNA. The sample has roughly 70,000 distinct CDR3 sequences on record, about 12% of them singletons. The top ten clonotypes cover about 5.2% of the sample. Sequenced material: whole blood. These receptors came from an adult who was a healthcare worker with PCR-confirmed SARS-CoV-2 infection or an uninfected control (not recorded which).

This clonotype has ten or more counts. The chain is built from TRBV5-5 and TRBJ2-7; 10 bases are shared with TRBD1. V was pared by 2 bases and J by 3 bases, with 5 bases of the junction left unmatched. The CDR3 spans 15 residues. CDR1 and CDR2 from the germline V gene are SGHKS and YYEKEE (reference sequence). The CDR3 spells CASSFRDRGNYEQYF. The CDR3 DNA reads as TGTGCCAGCAGCTTCCGGGACAGGGGTAACTACGAGCAGTACTTC.

The J gene is TRBJ2-1, the V gene TRBV20-1; 9 nucleotides align to TRBD2. In germline, CDR1 is DFQATT, CDR2 SNEGSKA (reference sequence). With V trimmed by 4 bases and J by 0 bases, 13 bases remained unmatched. The CDR3 runs 18 residues. CDR3 nucleotide sequence: TGCAGTGCTACCACGTTAAGCGGGAGGATGAGCTCCTACAATGAGCAGTTCTTC. Its translation: CSATTLSGRMSSYNEQFF.

In this sample, this clonotype turned up many times. The rearrangement uses TRBV7-2 and TRBJ2-1; 11 nucleotides align to TRBD1. The CDR3 sequence is 16 residues long. V was pared by 4 bases and J by 5 bases, with 7 bases of the junction left unmatched. The germline CDR1 and CDR2 sequences are SGHTA and FQGNSA. CDR3 sequence: CASSWIGQGADNEQFF. The CDR3 DNA is TGTGCCAGCAGCTGGATTGGACAGGGGGCCGACAATGAGCAGTTCTTC.

Worth noting for this clonotype: One junction end does not reproduce the germline sequence, and a read error may be involved. V and J are TRBV20-1 and TRBJ2-7; 11 positions match TRBD1. This CDR3 contains 15 residues. Germline V CDR1 and CDR2: DFQATT, SNEGSKA (reference sequence). The CDR3 bases are TGCAGTGCCAGAGATTTAGGGACAGGGGGCTACGAGCAGTACTTC. Its protein is CSARDLGTGGYEQYF.

Details on this clonotype: A much larger clonotype is one base distant, so this may be a read error. The V call is TRBV6-6, the J call TRBJ2-2; tentative D call: TRBD1 (6 bases). CDR3 size: 14 residues. Per germline, CDR1 MNHNY and CDR2 SVGAGI (reference sequence). The CDR3 here is CASSYGTFTGEPFF. The CDR3 nucleotides read TGTGCCAGCAGTTACGGGACATTCACCGGGGAGCCGTTTTTT.

This clonotype was seen at least ten times. The gene calls are TRBV6-2 or TRBV6-3 and TRBJ2-7, with D possibly TRBD2 on 6 matching bases. Germline-derived CDR1 and CDR2 are MNHEY and SVGEGT. The V end lost 8 bases, the J end lost 2 bases, and 10 bases lay between the germline ends. The CDR3 is 12 residues long. Written as DNA, the CDR3 is TGTGCCAGCCGGCGGGGAACCTACGAGCAGTACTTC. It yields the protein CASRRGTYEQYF.

This clonotype occurred a few times. The rearrangement uses TRBV6-1 and TRBJ1-2, with a tentative D call TRBD1 (6 bases). V lost 1 base to trimming and J lost 0 bases, with 9 bases between them. Looked up from germline, CDR1 is MNHNS and CDR2 is SASEGT. The CDR3 length is 15 residues. Written as DNA, the CDR3 is TGTGCCAGCAGTGAAGGAGGGGGAGCTAACTATGGCTACACCTTC. As protein: CASSEGGGANYGYTF.